The present TCR beta chain was sequenced within a study of blood T cell repertoires in COVID-19. Study background: Acute and convalescent COVID-19 samples came from the United States, Italy and Spain. PBMCs, B-cell-depleted T cells, or T cells provided the cDNA or gDNA that made up the material.

This CDR3 region has 16 residues. After removal of 1 base from V and 2 bases from J, the junction contained 8 bases not matched to a gene. Germline lookup yields CDR1 SEHNR and CDR2 FQNEAQ (reference sequence). Original methodology: Amplified reference gene primers provided the basis for estimating nucleated cell counts. Measured with immunoSEQ multiplex PCR; TCRdb has only the in-frame clones, and not every one. The DNA was the basis for D and trimming; V, J and clone size are from that table. The sample has approximately 470,000 clones, approximately 83% seen once; the top ten hold 3.2%. Sequenced sample: peripheral blood. The genes are TRBV7-9 and TRBJ2-7, with 7 bases aligning to TRBD1. The TCR originated in a human donor in a cohort sampled during active COVID-19. The CDR3 here is CASSLVSTGITYEQYF. In DNA form, the CDR3 reads TGTGCCAGCAGCTTAGTATCGACAGGGATAACCTACGAGCAGTACTTC.